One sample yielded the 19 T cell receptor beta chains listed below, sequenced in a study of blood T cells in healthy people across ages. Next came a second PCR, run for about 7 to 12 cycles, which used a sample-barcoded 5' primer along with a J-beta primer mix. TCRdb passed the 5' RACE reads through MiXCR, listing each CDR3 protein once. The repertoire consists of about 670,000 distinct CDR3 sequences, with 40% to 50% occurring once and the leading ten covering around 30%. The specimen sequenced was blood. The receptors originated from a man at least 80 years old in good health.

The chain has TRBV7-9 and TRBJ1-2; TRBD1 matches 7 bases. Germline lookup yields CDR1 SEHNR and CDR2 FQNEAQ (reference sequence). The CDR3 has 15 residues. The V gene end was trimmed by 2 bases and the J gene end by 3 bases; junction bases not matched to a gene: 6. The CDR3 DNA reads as TGTGCCAGCAGCTTAAACTCCGGGACAGACTATGGCTACACCTTC. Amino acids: CASSLNSGTDYGYTF.

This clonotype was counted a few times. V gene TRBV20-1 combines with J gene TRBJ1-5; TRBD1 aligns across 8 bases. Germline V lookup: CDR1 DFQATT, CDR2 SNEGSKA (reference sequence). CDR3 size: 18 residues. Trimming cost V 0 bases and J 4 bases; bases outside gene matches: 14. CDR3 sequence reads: CSARDLWGLQGENQPQHF. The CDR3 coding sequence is TGCAGTGCTAGAGATCTCTGGGGGTTACAGGGGGAGAATCAGCCCCAGCATTTT.

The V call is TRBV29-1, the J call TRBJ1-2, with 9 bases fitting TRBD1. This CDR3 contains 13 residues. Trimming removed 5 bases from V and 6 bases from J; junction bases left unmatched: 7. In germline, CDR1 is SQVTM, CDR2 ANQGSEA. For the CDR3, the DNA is TGCAGCGTTACCGGACAGGGGAGCGATGGCTACACCTTC. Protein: CSVTGQGSDGYTF. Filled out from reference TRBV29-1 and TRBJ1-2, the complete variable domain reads SAVISQKPSRDICQRGTSLTIQCQVDSQVTMMFWYRQQPGQSLTLIATANQGSEATYESGFVIDKFPISRPNLTFSTLTVSNMSPEDSSIYLCSVTGQGSDGYTFGSGTRLTVV.

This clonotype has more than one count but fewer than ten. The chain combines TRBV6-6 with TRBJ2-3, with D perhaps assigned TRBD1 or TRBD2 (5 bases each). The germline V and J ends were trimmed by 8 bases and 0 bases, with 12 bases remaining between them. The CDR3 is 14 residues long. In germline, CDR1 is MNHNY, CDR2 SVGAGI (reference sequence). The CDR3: CASRGGGSTDTQYF. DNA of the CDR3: TGTGCCAGCCGCGGTGGGGGTAGCACAGATACGCAGTATTTT.

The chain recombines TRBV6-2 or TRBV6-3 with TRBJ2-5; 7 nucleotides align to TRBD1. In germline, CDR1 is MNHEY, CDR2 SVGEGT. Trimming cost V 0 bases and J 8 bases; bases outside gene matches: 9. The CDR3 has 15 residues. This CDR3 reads CASSYSGQTSGTQYF. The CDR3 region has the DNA TGTGCCAGCAGTTACTCGGGACAGACCTCAGGAACCCAGTACTTC.

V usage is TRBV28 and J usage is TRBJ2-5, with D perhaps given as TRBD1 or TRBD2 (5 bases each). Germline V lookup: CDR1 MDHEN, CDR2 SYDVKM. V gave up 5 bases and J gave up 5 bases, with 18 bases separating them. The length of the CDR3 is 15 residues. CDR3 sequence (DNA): TGTGCCAGCAGTCTCACCGGGACGGTGGGGGAGACCCAGTACTTC. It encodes CASSLTGTVGETQYF.

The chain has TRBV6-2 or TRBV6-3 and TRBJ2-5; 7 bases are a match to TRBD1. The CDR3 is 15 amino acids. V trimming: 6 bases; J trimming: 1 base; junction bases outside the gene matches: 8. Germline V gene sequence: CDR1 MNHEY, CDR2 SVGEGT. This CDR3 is CASSNTGATQETQYF. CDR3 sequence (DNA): TGTGCCAGCAGCAACACAGGGGCCACCCAAGAGACCCAGTACTTC.

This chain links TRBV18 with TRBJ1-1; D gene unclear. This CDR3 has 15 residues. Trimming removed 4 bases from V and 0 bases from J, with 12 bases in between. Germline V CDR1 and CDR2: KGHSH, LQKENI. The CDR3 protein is CASSLQEGLNTEAFF. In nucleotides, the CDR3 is TGTGCCAGCTCACTTCAGGAGGGCCTGAACACTGAAGCTTTCTTT.

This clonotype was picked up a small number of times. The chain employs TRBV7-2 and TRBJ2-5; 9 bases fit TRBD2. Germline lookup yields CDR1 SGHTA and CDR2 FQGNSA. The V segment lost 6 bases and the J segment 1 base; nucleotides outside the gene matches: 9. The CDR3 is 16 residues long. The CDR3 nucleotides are TGTGCCAGCAGAGAAGCGGGGGGCGGGGTCCAAGAGACCCAGTACTTC. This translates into CASREAGGGVQETQYF.

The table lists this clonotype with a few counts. This chain's CDR3 is CASSTGLAASRETQYF. The DNA for the CDR3 is TGTGCCAGCAGTACGGGACTAGCGGCGTCCCGGGAGACCCAGTACTTC. J is TRBJ2-5 and V is TRBV6-2 or TRBV6-3; 11 bases match TRBD2. Unmatched junction bases numbered 10, after V lost 5 bases and J lost 5 bases. This CDR3 comprises 16 residues. Germline loops: CDR1 MNHEY, CDR2 SVGEGT.

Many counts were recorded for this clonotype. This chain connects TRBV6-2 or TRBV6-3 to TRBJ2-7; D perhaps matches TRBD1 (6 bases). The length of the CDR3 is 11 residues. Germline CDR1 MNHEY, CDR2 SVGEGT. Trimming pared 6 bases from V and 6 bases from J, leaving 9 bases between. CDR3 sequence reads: CASRQGGEQYF. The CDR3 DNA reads TGTGCCAGCAGACAGGGTGGCGAGCAGTACTTC.

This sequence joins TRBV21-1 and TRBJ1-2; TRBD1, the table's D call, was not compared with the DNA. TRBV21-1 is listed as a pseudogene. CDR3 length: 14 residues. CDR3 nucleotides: TGTGCCAGCAGCAAAGTGGGGGGAGTTAATGGCTACACCTTC. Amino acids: CASSKVGGVNGYTF.

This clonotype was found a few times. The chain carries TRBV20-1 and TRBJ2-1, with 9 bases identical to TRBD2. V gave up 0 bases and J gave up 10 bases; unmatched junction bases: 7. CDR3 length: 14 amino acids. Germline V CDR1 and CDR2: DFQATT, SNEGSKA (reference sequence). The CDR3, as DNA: TGCAGTGCTAGAGATCTAGCGGGACTTCGAGAGCAGTTCTTC. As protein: CSARDLAGLREQFF.

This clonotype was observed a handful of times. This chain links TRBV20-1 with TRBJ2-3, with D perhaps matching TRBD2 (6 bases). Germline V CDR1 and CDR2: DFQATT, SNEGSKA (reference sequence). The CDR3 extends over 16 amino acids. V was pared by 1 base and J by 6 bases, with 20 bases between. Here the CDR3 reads CSARGLGIAWGDTQYF. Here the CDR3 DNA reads TGCAGTGCTAGAGGACTAGGGATTGCGTGGGGGGATACGCAGTATTTT.

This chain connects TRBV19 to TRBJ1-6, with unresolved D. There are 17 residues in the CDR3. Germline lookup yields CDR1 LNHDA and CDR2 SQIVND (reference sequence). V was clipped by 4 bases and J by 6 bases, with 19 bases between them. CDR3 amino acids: CASSTESRRKTNSPLHF. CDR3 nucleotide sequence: TGTGCCAGTAGTACAGAAAGCAGACGGAAGACTAATTCACCCCTCCACTTT.

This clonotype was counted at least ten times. The CDR3, as DNA: TGTGCCAGCAGCTCGGACAGTGGGGACACTGAAGCTTTCTTT. Amino acid sequence: CASSSDSGDTEAFF. The rearrangement links TRBV7-9 to TRBJ1-1; D is possibly TRBD1 (6 bases). Germline lookup yields CDR1 SEHNR and CDR2 FQNEAQ (reference sequence). The CDR3 is 14 amino acids. Trimming pared 4 bases from V and 3 bases from J, leaving 12 bases between. Full variable domain (remainder filled in from reference TRBV7-9 and TRBJ1-1): DTGVSQNPRHKITKRGQNVTFRCDPISEHNRLYWYRQTLGQGPEFLTYFQNEAQLEKSRLLSDRFSAERPKGSFSTLEIQRTEQGDSAMYLCASSSDSGDTEAFFGQGTRLTVV.

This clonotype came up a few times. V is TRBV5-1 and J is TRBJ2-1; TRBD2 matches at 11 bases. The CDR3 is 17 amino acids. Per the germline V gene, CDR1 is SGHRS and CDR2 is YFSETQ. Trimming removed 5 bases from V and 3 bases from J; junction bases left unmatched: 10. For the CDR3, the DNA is TGCGCCAGCAGTCCATCCGGGACTAGCGGCCTCTACAATGAGCAGTTCTTC. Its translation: CASSPSGTSGLYNEQFF.

The chain's CDR3 is CASSLLAGAGELFF. CDR3 bases: TGTGCCAGCAGTTTACTAGCGGGAGCCGGGGAGCTGTTTTTT. The chain is built from TRBV28 and TRBJ2-2, with 10 positions matching TRBD2. The V gene's germline CDR1 is MDHEN and CDR2 SYDVKM. Trimming removed 2 bases from V and 6 bases from J; junction bases left unmatched: 0. CDR3 size: 14 residues.

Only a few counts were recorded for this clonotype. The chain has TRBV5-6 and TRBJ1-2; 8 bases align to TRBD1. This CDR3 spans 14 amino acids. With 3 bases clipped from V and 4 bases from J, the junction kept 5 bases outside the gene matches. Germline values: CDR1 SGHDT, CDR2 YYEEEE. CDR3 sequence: CASSSGQGTYGYTF. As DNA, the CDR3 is TGTGCCAGCAGCTCAGGACAGGGCACCTATGGCTACACCTTC.